This TCR beta chain was sequenced for a study of blood T cell repertoires in COVID-19. On the study more broadly: Collection of acute and convalescent COVID-19 samples took place in the United States, Italy and Spain. PBMCs, B-cell-depleted T cells, or T cells provided the cDNA or gDNA that made up the material.

TCRdb keeps only in-frame clones here, not all; method: immunoSEQ multiplex PCR. The table lists about 120,000 clones, over 75% of them singletons. Sequences were obtained from peripheral blood. The receptor comes from a man older than 75 with active or convalescent COVID-19.

CDR3 residues: CASSPSGLAGGPRVKTQYF. Here the CDR3 DNA reads TGTGCCAGCTCACCTTCGGGACTAGCGGGGGGGCCCCGGGTGAAGACCCAGTACTTC. The gene calls are TRBV18 and TRBJ2-5; 16 bases are shared with TRBD2. The ends lost 3 bases at V and 6 bases at J; junction bases unmatched: 13. The CDR3 totals 19 residues. In germline, CDR1 is KGHSH, CDR2 LQKENI.